A single sample is the source of the 25 T cell receptor beta chains below, sequenced in a study of blood T cells in healthy people across ages. Using a J-beta primer mix together with a sample-barcoded 5' primer, a second PCR was run for about 7 to 12 cycles. Using its own MiXCR run on the 5' RACE reads, TCRdb lists one record per CDR3 protein. This repertoire shows 1 million or so distinct CDR3 sequences, 35% to 50% found once; its top ten account for about 19%. The material sequenced was blood. These receptors originate from a woman aged 55-70 years in good health.

The chain combines TRBV6-1 with TRBJ1-1, with D perhaps matching TRBD1 (5 bases). Germline assignment: CDR1 MNHNS and CDR2 SASEGT. The length of the CDR3 is 14 residues. V was trimmed by 4 bases and J by 4 bases, leaving 13 bases between them. The CDR3 region has the DNA TGTGCCAGCAGTGTGTCGGGGGGGAGCACTGAAGCTTTCTTT. Its translation is CASSVSGGSTEAFF.

The V call is TRBV7-2, the J call TRBJ2-4; 7 bases agree with TRBD2. V gave up 2 bases and J gave up 13 bases; unmatched junction bases: 11. This CDR3 has 14 amino acids. Germline V gives CDR1 SGHTA, CDR2 FQGNSA. CDR3 sequence: CASSLRWGGNEQYF. The CDR3 coding sequence is TGTGCCAGCAGCTTAAGGTGGGGGGGGAATGAGCAGTACTTC.

The genes are TRBV13 and TRBJ2-1; 7 nucleotides line up with TRBD1. The CDR3 is 13 residues long. V was clipped by 4 bases and J by 9 bases; unmatched bases: 6. CDR1 and CDR2 from the germline V gene are PRHDT and FYEKMQ (reference sequence). The CDR3: CASSSHRGGEQFF. As DNA, the CDR3 is TGTGCCAGCAGCTCACACAGGGGCGGTGAGCAGTTCTTC.

About this clonotype itself: The junction shows a germline mismatch at one end, possibly a read error. J is TRBJ1-6 and V is TRBV4-2, with 7 bases that match TRBD1. Germline V gene sequence: CDR1 LGHNA, CDR2 YNFKEQ. The CDR3 has 16 amino acids. CDR3 nucleotides: TGTGCCAGCAGCCAAGACGCCGACAGGGCCAATTCACCCCCCCACTTT. Translation gives CASSQDADRANSPPHF.

The genes are TRBV4-2 and TRBJ2-7; TRBD2 aligns across 7 bases. The CDR3 sequence is 15 residues long. The V gene end was trimmed by 5 bases and the J gene end by 2 bases; junction bases not matched to a gene: 9. Per germline, CDR1 LGHNA and CDR2 YNFKEQ. CDR3: CASSSGGADPYEQYF. The CDR3 DNA sequence: TGTGCCAGCAGCTCGGGGGGTGCAGATCCCTACGAGCAGTACTTC.

The genes are TRBV25-1 and TRBJ2-2; D unresolved. Between the trimmed V and J ends, which lost 2 bases and 0 bases, there was a span of 4 bases. The germline V gene has CDR1 MGHDK and CDR2 SYGVNS. This CDR3 comprises 14 residues. CDR3 in DNA: TGTGCCAGCAGTGAAGATACGAACACCGGGGAGCTGTTTTTT. This codes for CASSEDTNTGELFF.

This chain joins TRBV29-1 and TRBJ2-3; TRBD2 matches 13 bases. This CDR3 comprises 16 residues. Germline CDR1 is SQVTM and CDR2 is ANQGSEA. V shed 6 bases and J 4 bases; nucleotides not matched to a gene: 10. As DNA, the CDR3 is TGCAGCGTCGATGGACTAGCGGGAGTATCTGCAGATACGCAGTATTTT. Encoded protein: CSVDGLAGVSADTQYF.

The chain couples TRBV18 to TRBJ2-1, with a possible D match to TRBD2 (5 bases). This CDR3 spans 18 amino acids. V shed 5 bases and J shed 0 bases, with 20 bases lying between them. The germline gives CDR1 KGHSH, CDR2 LQKENI. The CDR3 protein is CASSSRVSAMASYNEQFF. In nucleotides, the CDR3 is TGTGCCAGCTCATCGAGGGTTAGCGCGATGGCCTCCTACAATGAGCAGTTCTTC.

This clonotype was seen ten or more times. V gene TRBV10-3 combines with J gene TRBJ2-6; 7 bases match TRBD2. The ends lost 6 bases at V and 3 bases at J; junction bases unmatched: 8. Germline loops: CDR1 ENHRY, CDR2 SYGVKD. CDR3 length: 16 amino acids. The CDR3 bases are TGTGCCATCAGGGATCCCCTAGCGGATGGGGCCAACGTCCTGACTTTC. Encoded protein: CAIRDPLADGANVLTF.

A note on this clonotype: One end of the junction does not line up with germline, which may come from a read error. The J gene is TRBJ2-7, the V gene TRBV6-2 or TRBV6-3, with TRBD1 as a possible D gene (6 bases). The CDR3 sequence is 14 residues long. Germline lookup yields CDR1 MNHEY and CDR2 SVGEGT. The CDR3 DNA is TGTGCCAGCAGTTCCTGGGGGCCGAAAGAGACCCAGTATTTC. Translated: CASSSWGPKETQYF.

V gene TRBV27 combines with J gene TRBJ1-4, with TRBD1 matching 7 bases. The J segment lost 8 bases and the V segment lost 5 bases, leaving 14 bases of the junction unmatched. This CDR3 has 16 residues. Per germline, CDR1 MNHEY and CDR2 SMNVEV (reference sequence). DNA of the CDR3: TGTGCCAGCAGTCCGATAGGGACAGCCTGGGTGGAAAAACTGTTTTTT. Protein product: CASSPIGTAWVEKLFF. The complete variable domain, with remaining parts taken from reference TRBV27 and TRBJ1-4, reads EAQVTQNPRYLITVTGKKLTVTCSQNMNHEYMSWYRQDPGLGLRQIYYSMNVEVTDKGDVPEGYKVSRKEKRNFPLILESPSPNQTSLYFCASSPIGTAWVEKLFFGSGTQLSVL.

This clonotype was seen a handful of times. The chain is built from TRBV20-1 and TRBJ2-1; 13 bases match TRBD2. The CDR3 has 14 residues. CDR1 is DFQATT, CDR2 SNEGSKA, per germline (reference sequence). The V and J ends lost 4 bases and 4 bases, in that order; junction bases with no gene match: 1. The CDR3 DNA reads TGCAGTGCTAAGGGACTAGCGGGATACAATGAGCAGTTCTTC. Protein product: CSAKGLAGYNEQFF.

In this sample, this clonotype turned up once. The chain employs TRBV7-8 and TRBJ2-4; no clear D gene. V dropped 5 bases and J dropped 13 bases, with 21 bases sitting between them. The CDR3 loop spans 14 amino acids. Germline CDR1 is SGHVS and CDR2 is FQNEAQ. CDR3 in amino acids: CASSVGGSKRGQYF. The CDR3 DNA reads TGTGCCAGCAGCGTAGGTGGATCCAAGAGAGGCCAGTACTTC.

The V and J genes are TRBV6-1 and TRBJ1-5; D gene unclear. V lost 9 bases and J 7 bases, leaving 13 bases between the germline ends. CDR3 length: 12 residues. Germline CDR1 and CDR2: MNHNS and SASEGT. CDR3 nucleotide sequence: TGTGCCAGTAATTTCCTGGGCCAGCCCCAGCATTTT. Translating it yields CASNFLGQPQHF.

The genes are TRBV2 and TRBJ2-3, with TRBD2 identical over 11 bases. V shed 2 bases and J 5 bases; nucleotides not matched to a gene: 3. The CDR3 totals 15 residues. Germline V gene sequence: CDR1 SNHLY, CDR2 FYNNEI. The DNA for the CDR3 is TGTGCCAGCAGTGAACGAACTAGCGGGGGAGATACGCAGTATTTT. This gives the protein CASSERTSGGDTQYF. Full variable domain (rest looked up from reference TRBV2 and TRBJ2-3): EPEVTQTPSHQVTQMGQEVILRCVPISNHLYFYWYRQILGQKVEFLVSFYNNEISEKSEIFDDQFSVERPDGSNFTLKIRSTKLEDSAMYFCASSERTSGGDTQYFGPGTRLTVL.

The chain links TRBV3-1 to TRBJ2-4, with a tentative D call TRBD1 (7 bases). CDR1 and CDR2 from the germline V gene are LGHDT and YNNKEL (reference sequence). This CDR3 has 14 amino acids. Trimming took 5 bases from V and 3 from J, leaving 11 bases between them. The DNA for the CDR3 is TGTGCCAGCAGCTTCAGGGGGGTCAAAAACATTCAGTACTTC. Translated, it gives CASSFRGVKNIQYF.

The rearrangement links TRBV20-1 to TRBJ2-7; D is undetermined. V was trimmed by 2 bases and J by 2 bases, leaving 13 bases between them. CDR1 and CDR2 (germline): DFQATT, SNEGSKA (reference sequence). The CDR3 is 14 amino acids. In DNA form, the CDR3 reads TGCAGTGCTAGATTGCGGCAGCAACCCTACGAGCAGTACTTC. It translates to CSARLRQQPYEQYF.

V gene TRBV20-1 combines with J gene TRBJ2-5; 11 nucleotides match TRBD2. The CDR3 is made up of 16 amino acids. Germline trimming cut 2 bases from V and 1 base from J; bases unmatched to any gene: 6. Germline V gene data show CDR1 as DFQATT and CDR2 as SNEGSKA (reference sequence). The CDR3 loop reads CSARPRLAGIQETQYF. CDR3 nucleotide sequence: TGCAGTGCTAGACCGAGACTAGCGGGGATCCAAGAGACCCAGTACTTC.

J is TRBJ1-2 and V is TRBV10-2, with D perhaps TRBD1 (5 bases). CDR1 is WSHSY and CDR2 is SAAADI in the germline V gene. The CDR3 length is 16 residues. V dropped 4 bases and J dropped 4 bases, with 19 bases sitting between them. The CDR3 nucleotides read TGCGCCAGCAGTGGGGGCGCGGGACTCAACACCTATGGCTACACCTTC. It translates to CASSGGAGLNTYGYTF.

This clonotype was counted ten times or more. The genes are TRBV25-1 and TRBJ2-5; perhaps D is TRBD1 or TRBD2 (6 bases each). CDR1 is MGHDK and CDR2 is SYGVNS in the germline V gene. The CDR3 is 14 amino acids. V lost 2 bases and J 5 bases, leaving 12 bases between the germline ends. The CDR3: CASSEGVGGETQYF. The CDR3, as DNA: TGTGCCAGCAGTGAAGGCGTAGGGGGGGAGACCCAGTACTTC.

This clonotype was picked up one time. The V and J genes are TRBV7-9 and TRBJ1-2; 8 bases match TRBD1. CDR3 length: 19 amino acids. Germline V CDR1 and CDR2: SEHNR, FQNEAQ (reference sequence). Losses at the gene ends were 5 bases for V and 5 bases for J; bases not matched to a gene: 22. The CDR3 spells CASSLSTGGRGEVEYGYTF. The CDR3 region has the DNA TGTGCCAGCAGCCTATCAACAGGGGGTCGAGGAGAAGTTGAGTATGGCTACACCTTC.

A note on this clonotype: This may arise from a read error, as a much more abundant clone is one base away. J is TRBJ2-4 and V is TRBV7-2; 9 bases fit TRBD2. Trimming took 8 bases from V and 13 from J; bases not matched to a gene: 9. This CDR3 spans 12 amino acids. The germline CDR1 and CDR2 sequences are SGHTA and FQGNSA. DNA of the CDR3: TGTGCCAGCGGCGGCGGACTAGCGTACCAGTACTTC. It translates to CASGGGLAYQYF.

This chain links TRBV7-2 with TRBJ2-5; tentative D call: TRBD1 (6 bases). The CDR3 runs 14 residues. Looked up from germline, CDR1 is SGHTA and CDR2 is FQGNSA. V was cut by 5 bases and J by 2 bases, with 12 bases left in between. CDR3 in amino acids: CASSGQRGQETQYF. The CDR3, as DNA: TGTGCCAGCAGCGGACAGAGGGGGCAAGAGACCCAGTACTTC.

The chain carries TRBV12-5 and TRBJ2-1; 9 positions agree with TRBD2. The CDR3 contains 17 residues. Germline loops: CDR1 LGHNT, CDR2 FRNRAP. V trimming: 0 bases; J trimming: 3 bases; junction bases outside the gene matches: 6. The CDR3 spells CASGLVQTSGHYNEQFF. CDR3 nucleotide sequence: TGTGCTAGTGGTTTGGTACAAACTAGCGGGCACTACAATGAGCAGTTCTTC.

The chain uses TRBV20-1 and TRBJ2-2; TRBD2 might be the D (5 bases). V shed 1 base and J shed 6 bases, with 9 bases lying between them. CDR1 and CDR2 (germline): DFQATT, SNEGSKA (reference sequence). The CDR3 has 13 residues. This CDR3 is CSARVAGSGELFF. DNA for the CDR3: TGCAGTGCTAGAGTCGCGGGCTCCGGGGAGCTGTTTTTT.